This TCR beta chain was found in a study of control samples from healthy donors and cancer patients. TCRdb keeps only in-frame clones here, not all; method: immunoSEQ multiplex PCR. The table records tens of thousands of clones, approximately 84% of them present only once. Trimming removed 2 bases from V and 3 bases from J, with 20 bases in between. This CDR3 contains 18 residues. Germline V lookup: CDR1 SQVTM, CDR2 ANQGSEA. The sequence was collected from a man between 65 and 85 years old with lung cancer. Material for sequencing was PBMCs. The chain couples TRBV29-1 to TRBJ2-6, with no clear D. CDR3 coding DNA: TGCAGCGTTGAACAGTACACTTTCCCCTCTTTTGGGGCCAACGTCCTGACTTTC. Protein: CSVEQYTFPSFGANVLTF.